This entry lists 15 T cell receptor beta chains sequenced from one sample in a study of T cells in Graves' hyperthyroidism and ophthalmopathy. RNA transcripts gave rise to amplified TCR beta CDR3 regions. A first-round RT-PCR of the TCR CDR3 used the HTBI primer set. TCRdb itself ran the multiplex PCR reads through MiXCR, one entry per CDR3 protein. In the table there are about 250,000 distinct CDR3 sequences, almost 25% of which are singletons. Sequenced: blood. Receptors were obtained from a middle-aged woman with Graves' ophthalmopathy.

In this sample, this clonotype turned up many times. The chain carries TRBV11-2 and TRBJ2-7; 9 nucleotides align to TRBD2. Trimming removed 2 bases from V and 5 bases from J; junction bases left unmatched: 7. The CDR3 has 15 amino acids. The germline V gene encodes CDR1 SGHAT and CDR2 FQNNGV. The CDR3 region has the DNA TGTGCCAGCAGCTTAAACTCAGCGGGAGGAAACGAGCAGTACTTC. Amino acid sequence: CASSLNSAGGNEQYF. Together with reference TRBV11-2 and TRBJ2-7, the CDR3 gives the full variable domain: EAGVAQSPRYKIIEKRQSVAFWCNPISGHATLYWYQQILGQGPKLLIQFQNNGVVDDSQLPKDRFSAERLKGVDSTLKIQPAKLEDSAVYLCASSLNSAGGNEQYFGPGTRLTVT.

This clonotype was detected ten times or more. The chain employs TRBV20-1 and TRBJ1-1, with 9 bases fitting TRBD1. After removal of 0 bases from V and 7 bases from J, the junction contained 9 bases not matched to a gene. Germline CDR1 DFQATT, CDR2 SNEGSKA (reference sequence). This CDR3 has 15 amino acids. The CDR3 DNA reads TGCAGTGCTAGAGATTGGCGGGACAGGGTAAATGAAGCTTTCTTT. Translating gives CSARDWRDRVNEAFF.

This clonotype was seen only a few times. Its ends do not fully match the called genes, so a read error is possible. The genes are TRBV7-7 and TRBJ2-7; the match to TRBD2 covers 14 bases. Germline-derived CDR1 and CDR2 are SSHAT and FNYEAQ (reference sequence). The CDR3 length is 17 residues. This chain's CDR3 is CASSSRLAGGTTYEQYF. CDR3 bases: TGTGCTAGCAGTTCCCGACTAGCGGGGGGGACAACCTACGAGCAGTACTTC.

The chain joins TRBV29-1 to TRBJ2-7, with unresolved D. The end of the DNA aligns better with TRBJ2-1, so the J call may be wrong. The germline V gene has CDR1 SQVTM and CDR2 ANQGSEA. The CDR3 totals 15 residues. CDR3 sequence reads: CSVETTHGMGGEQFF. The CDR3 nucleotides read TGCAGCGTTGAGACAACCCATGGCATGGGTGGCGAGCAGTTCTTC.

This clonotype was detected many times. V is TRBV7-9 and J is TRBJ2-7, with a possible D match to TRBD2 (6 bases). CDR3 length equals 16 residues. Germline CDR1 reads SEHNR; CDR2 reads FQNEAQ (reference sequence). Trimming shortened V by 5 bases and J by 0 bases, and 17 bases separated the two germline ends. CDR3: CASSTPGRDFSYEQYF. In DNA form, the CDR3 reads TGTGCCAGCAGCACACCCGGGCGGGACTTCTCCTACGAGCAGTACTTC. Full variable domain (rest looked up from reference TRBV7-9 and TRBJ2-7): DTGVSQNPRHKITKRGQNVTFRCDPISEHNRLYWYRQTLGQGPEFLTYFQNEAQLEKSRLLSDRFSAERPKGSFSTLEIQRTEQGDSAMYLCASSTPGRDFSYEQYFGPGTRLTVT.

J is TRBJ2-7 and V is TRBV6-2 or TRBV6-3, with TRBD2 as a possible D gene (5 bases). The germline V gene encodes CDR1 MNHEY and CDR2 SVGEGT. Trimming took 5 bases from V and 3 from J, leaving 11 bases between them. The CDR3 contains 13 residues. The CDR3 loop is CASSDSEIYEQYF. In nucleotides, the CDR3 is TGTGCCAGCAGTGATAGCGAAATCTACGAGCAGTACTTC.

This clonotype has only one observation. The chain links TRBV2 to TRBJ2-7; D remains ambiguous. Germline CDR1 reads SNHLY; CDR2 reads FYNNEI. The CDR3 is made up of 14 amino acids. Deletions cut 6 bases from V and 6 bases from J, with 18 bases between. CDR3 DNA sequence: TGTGCCAGCAGGGCCAATCTAGAAGCCGGCGAGCAGTACTTC. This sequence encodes CASRANLEAGEQYF.

This CDR3 is CASSYTGTEAYEQYF. DNA for the CDR3: TGTGCCAGCAGTTACACCGGGACAGAAGCCTACGAGCAGTACTTC. V gene TRBV6-5 combines with J gene TRBJ2-7; 7 positions agree with TRBD1. V dropped 2 bases and J dropped 2; count of bases not matched to a gene: 6. Germline V gene data show CDR1 as MNHEY and CDR2 as SVGAGI. The CDR3 runs 15 residues.

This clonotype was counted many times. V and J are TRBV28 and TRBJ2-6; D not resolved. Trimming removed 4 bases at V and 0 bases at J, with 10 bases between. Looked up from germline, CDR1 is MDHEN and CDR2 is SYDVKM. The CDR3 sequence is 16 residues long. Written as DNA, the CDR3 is TGTGCCAGCAGTTCCGCGTGGCTCTCTGGGGCCAACGTCCTGACTTTC. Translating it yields CASSSAWLSGANVLTF.

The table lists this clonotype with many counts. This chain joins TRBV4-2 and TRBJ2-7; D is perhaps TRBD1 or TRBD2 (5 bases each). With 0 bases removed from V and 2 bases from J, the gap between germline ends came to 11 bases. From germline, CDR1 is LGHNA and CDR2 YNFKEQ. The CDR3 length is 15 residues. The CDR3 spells CASSQDYRGTYEQYF. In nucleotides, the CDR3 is TGTGCCAGCAGCCAAGATTATCGGGGCACCTACGAGCAGTACTTC.

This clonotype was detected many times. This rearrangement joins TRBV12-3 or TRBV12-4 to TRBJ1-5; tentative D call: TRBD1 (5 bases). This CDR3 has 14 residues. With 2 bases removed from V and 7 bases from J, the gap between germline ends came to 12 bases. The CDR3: CASSLNQGGQPQHF. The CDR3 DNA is TGTGCCAGCAGTTTAAATCAGGGTGGGCAGCCCCAGCATTTT.

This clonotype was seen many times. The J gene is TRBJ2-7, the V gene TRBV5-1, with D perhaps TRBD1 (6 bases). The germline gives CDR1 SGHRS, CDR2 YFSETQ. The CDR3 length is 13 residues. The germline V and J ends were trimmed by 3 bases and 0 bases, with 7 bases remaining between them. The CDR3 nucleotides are TGCGCCAGCAGCTGGGACAACTCCTACGAGCAGTACTTC. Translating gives CASSWDNSYEQYF.

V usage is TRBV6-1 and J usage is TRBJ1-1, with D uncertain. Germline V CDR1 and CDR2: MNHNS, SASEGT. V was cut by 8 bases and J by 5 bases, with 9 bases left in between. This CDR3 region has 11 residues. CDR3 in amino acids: CASQVGTEAFF. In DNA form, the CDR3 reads TGTGCCAGCCAGGTGGGAACTGAAGCTTTCTTT.

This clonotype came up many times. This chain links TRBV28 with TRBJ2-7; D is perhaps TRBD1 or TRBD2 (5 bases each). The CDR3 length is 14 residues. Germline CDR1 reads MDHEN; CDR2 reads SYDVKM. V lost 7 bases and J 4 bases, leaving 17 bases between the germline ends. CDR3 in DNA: TGTGCCAGCAAGGGGACGGAAGCTCCATACGAGCAGTACTTC. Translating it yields CASKGTEAPYEQYF. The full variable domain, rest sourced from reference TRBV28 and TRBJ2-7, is DVKVTQSSRYLVKRTGEKVFLECVQDMDHENMFWYRQDPGLGLRLIYFSYDVKMKEKGDIPEGYSVSREKKERFSLILESASTNQTSMYLCASKGTEAPYEQYFGPGTRLTVT.

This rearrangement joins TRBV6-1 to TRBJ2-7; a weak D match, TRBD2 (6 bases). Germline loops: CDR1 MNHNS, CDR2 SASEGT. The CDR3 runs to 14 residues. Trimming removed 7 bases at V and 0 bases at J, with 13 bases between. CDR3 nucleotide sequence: TGTGCCAGCAAGGTGCGGGACGGCTCCTACGAGCAGTACTTC. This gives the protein CASKVRDGSYEQYF.